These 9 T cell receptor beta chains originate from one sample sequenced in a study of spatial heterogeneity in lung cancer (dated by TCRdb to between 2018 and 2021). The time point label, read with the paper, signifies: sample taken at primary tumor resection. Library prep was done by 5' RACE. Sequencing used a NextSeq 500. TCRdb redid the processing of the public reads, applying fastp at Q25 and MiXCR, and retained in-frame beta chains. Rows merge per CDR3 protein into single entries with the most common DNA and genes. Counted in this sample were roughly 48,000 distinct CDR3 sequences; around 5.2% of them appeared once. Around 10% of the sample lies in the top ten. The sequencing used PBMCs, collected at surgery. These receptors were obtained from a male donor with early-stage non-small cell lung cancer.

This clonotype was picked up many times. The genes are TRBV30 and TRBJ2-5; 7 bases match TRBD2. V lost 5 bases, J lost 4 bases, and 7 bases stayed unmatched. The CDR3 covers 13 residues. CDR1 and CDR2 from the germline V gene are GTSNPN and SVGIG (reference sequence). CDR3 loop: CAWARGGRETQYF. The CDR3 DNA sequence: TGTGCCTGGGCCCGCGGGGGTAGAGAGACCCAGTACTTC.

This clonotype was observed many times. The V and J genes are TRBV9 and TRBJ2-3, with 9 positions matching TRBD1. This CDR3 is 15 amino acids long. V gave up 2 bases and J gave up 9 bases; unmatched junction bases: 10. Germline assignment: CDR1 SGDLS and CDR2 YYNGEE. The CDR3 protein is CASSVRDRESSTQYF. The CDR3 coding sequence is TGTGCCAGCAGCGTGAGGGACAGGGAGTCGTCCACGCAGTATTTT.

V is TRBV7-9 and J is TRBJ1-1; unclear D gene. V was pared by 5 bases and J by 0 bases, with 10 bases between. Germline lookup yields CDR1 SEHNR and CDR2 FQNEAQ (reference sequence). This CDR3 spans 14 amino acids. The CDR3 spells CASSRGRMNTEAFF. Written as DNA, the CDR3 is TGTGCCAGCAGCCGCGGCAGGATGAACACTGAAGCTTTCTTT.

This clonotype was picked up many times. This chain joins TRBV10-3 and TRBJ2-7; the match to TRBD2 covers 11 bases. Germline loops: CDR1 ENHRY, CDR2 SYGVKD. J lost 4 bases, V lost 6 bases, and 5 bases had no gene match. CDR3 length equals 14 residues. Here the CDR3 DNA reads TGTGCCATCAGGGGGACTAGCGGCCCTTACGAGCAGTACTTC. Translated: CAIRGTSGPYEQYF.

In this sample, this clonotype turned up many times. Here the CDR3 reads CASSRRDGAGNTIYF. As DNA, the CDR3 is TGTGCCAGCAGCCGCCGGGACGGTGCTGGAAACACCATATATTTT. The V gene is TRBV7-2, the J gene TRBJ1-3, with D maybe TRBD1 (5 bases). The CDR3 spans 15 residues. Trimming took 5 bases from V and 2 from J, leaving 13 bases between them. The germline V gene has CDR1 SGHTA and CDR2 FQGNSA.

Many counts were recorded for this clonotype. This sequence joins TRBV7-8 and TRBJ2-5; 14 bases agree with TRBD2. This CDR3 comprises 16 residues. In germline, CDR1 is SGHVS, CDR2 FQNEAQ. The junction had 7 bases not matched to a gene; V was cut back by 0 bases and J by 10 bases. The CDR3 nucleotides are TGTGCCAGCAGCTTAGCGGGTGGACTAGCGGGAGGCCTCCAGTACTTC. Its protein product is CASSLAGGLAGGLQYF.

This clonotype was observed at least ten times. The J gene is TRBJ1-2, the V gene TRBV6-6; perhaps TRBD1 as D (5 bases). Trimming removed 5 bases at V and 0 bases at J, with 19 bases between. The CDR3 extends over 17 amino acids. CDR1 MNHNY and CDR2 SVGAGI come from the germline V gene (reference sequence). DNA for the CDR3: TGTGCCAGCAGTCGAACCGGGACGGCCTATTCTAACTATGGCTACACCTTC. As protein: CASSRTGTAYSNYGYTF.

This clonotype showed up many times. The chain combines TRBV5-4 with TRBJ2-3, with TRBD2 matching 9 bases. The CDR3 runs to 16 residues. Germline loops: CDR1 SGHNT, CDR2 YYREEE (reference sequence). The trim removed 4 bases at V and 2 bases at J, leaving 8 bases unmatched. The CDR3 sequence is CASSLRLAVDTDTQYF. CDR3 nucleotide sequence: TGTGCCAGCAGCCTCCGACTAGCGGTAGACACAGATACGCAGTATTTT.

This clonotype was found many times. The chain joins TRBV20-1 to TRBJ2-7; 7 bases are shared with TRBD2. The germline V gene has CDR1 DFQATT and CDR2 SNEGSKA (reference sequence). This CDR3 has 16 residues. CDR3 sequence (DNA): TGCGCCCTGGGAGGCCTAGCGGTGTCTAATAACTACGAGCAGTACTTC. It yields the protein CALGGLAVSNNYEQYF.